A selection of T cell receptor beta chains follows, all from one sample in a study of cytotoxic CD8 clonotypes in ibrutinib-treated CLL. Only in-frame clones appear in the TCRdb table, and some are missing; sequencing was by immunoSEQ multiplex PCR. This repertoire shows 250,000 to 350,000 clones, 60% to 80% found once; its top ten account for about 5.7%. The material sequenced was PBMCs, taken at disease progression, from a patient treated with ibrutinib. The receptors shown here come from a human donor with chronic lymphocytic leukemia. CDR3s include the opening cysteine and the closing phenylalanine or tryptophan. Fields, in order: clone size, J gene, D gene, V gene, CDR3 DNA, CDR3 protein. A D gene is named only where the DNA matches it firmly. Size values are once, few and many counts, or a class for expanded clones, and some rows have none.

. | TRBJ2-7 | TRBD2 | TRBV2 | TGTGCCAGCAGGGCTAGTAGGACTAGCGGGGGGCGAGATTACGAGCAGTACTTC | CASRASRTSGGRDYEQYF
. | TRBJ1-2 | . | TRBV29-1 | TGCAGCGTTGGTGGGCTCTATGGCTACACCTTC | CSVGGLYGYTF
. | TRBJ2-7 | TRBD2 | TRBV7-2 | TGTGCCAGCAGCTTAATAGCGGGAGTCCTCTACGAGCAGTACTTC | CASSLIAGVLYEQYF
. | TRBJ2-3 | . | TRBV5-1 | TGCGCCAGCAGCTTGCACGCTCCAGATACGCAGTATTTT | CASSLHAPDTQYF
. | TRBJ1-2 | . | TRBV6-1 | TGTGCCAGCAGTGGACGTAGAGGGGGAGACTATGGCTACACCTTC | CASSGRRGGDYGYTF
. | TRBJ1-2 | . | TRBV13 | TGTGCCAGCAGCTCGACAGGTGACTATGGCTACACCTTC | CASSSTGDYGYTF
. | TRBJ1-6 | . | TRBV7-2 | TGTGCCAGCAGCTACGGACGGTATAATTCACCCCTCCACTTT | CASSYGRYNSPLHF
. | TRBJ1-2 | TRBD1 | TRBV7-9 | TGTGCCAGCAGCTTAGCGGGGGTGAAGCAGACAGGGTATGGCTACACCTTC | CASSLAGVKQTGYGYTF
few | TRBJ2-1 | TRBD1 | TRBV9 | TGTGCCAGCAGCGTCGGGACAGGGGGTGAGAATGAGCAGTTCTTC | CASSVGTGGENEQFF
once | TRBJ2-3 | TRBD2 | TRBV7-3 | TGTGCCAGCAGCCCTCGGACTAGCGGGGGACCAGATACGCAGTATTTT | CASSPRTSGGPDTQYF
. | TRBJ2-7 | . | TRBV1 | TGCACCCAGGAGTCTTTAGCGGGGAGATACGAGCAGTACTTC | CTQESLAGRYEQYF
few | TRBJ1-2 | . | TRBV11-2 | TGTGCCAGCAGCGCAAAACACGGCTACACCTTC | CASSAKHGYTF
. | TRBJ1-6 | . | TRBV4-1 | TGCGCCAGCAGCCCCCGAAGTGGAAAATTTTATTCACCCCTCCACTTT | CASSPRSGKFYSPLHF
. | TRBJ1-6 | . | TRBV4-3 | TGCGCCAGCAGCCAAGATCAGGGGACTAATTCACCCCTCCACTTT | CASSQDQGTNSPLHF
. | TRBJ2-7 | . | TRBV11-2 | TGTGCCAGCAGTTTGGGGGCTCCCACCGAGCAGTACTTC | CASSLGAPTEQYF
. | TRBJ1-5 | . | TRBV20-1 | TGCAGTGCGGCCGGGGATCAGCCCCAGCATTTT | CSAAGDQPQHF
. | TRBJ2-7 | TRBD1 | TRBV5-1 | TGCGCCAGCAGCTTCCGGGACAGGGGCTACGAGCAGTACTTC | CASSFRDRGYEQYF
. | TRBJ1-2 | TRBD1 | TRBV5-1 | TGCGCCAGCAGCCCGCAACAGGGGCCCTATGGCTACACCTTC | CASSPQQGPYGYTF
. | TRBJ2-5 | TRBD2 | TRBV27 | TGTGCCACCTCTACACCCGGACTAGCCCAAGAGACCCAGTACTTC | CATSTPGLAQETQYF
. | TRBJ2-1 | TRBD1 | TRBV5-1 | TGCGCCAGCAGCTTGGTTGCAGGGGGTAATAATGAGCAGTTCTTC | CASSLVAGGNNEQFF
. | TRBJ2-4 | . | TRBV5-1 | TGCGCCAGCAGCTTGGTAGGGGGAGAAAACATTCAGTACTTC | CASSLVGGENIQYF
. | TRBJ1-3 | . | TRBV25-1 | TGTGCCAGCGGGAGCTCTGGAAACACCATATATTTT | CASGSSGNTIYF
. | TRBJ1-2 | . | TRBV29-1 | TGCAGCGTTGAAGTTTATGGGGAAGCGAACTATGGCTACACCTTC | CSVEVYGEANYGYTF
. | TRBJ2-7 | . | TRBV4-1 | TGCGCCAGCAGCCACGCGTCAGGGGAATGGCGGGAGCAGTACTTC | CASSHASGEWREQYF
once | TRBJ2-7 | TRBD2 | TRBV9 | TGTGCCAGCAGCGTGGGGACTAGCGGGATTGGCGAGCAGTACTTC | CASSVGTSGIGEQYF
. | TRBJ2-1 | TRBD2 | TRBV28 | TGTGCCAGCAGACAGGGGACTAGCGGGAGCAGAATTCAGTTCTTC | CASRQGTSGSRIQFF
. | TRBJ1-3 | . | TRBV28 | TGTGCCAGCAGCCCTCAGGGGTTCTCTGGAAACACCATATATTTT | CASSPQGFSGNTIYF
. | TRBJ1-1 | . | TRBV6-6 | TGTGCCAGCAGTGGGCCGAACACTGAAGCTTTCTTT | CASSGPNTEAFF
. | TRBJ2-5 | TRBD2 | TRBV11-1 | TGTGCCAGCAGCTTGCGGGCGGGACTAGAAGAGACCCAGTACTTC | CASSLRAGLEETQYF
. | TRBJ2-3 | TRBD1 | TRBV7-8 | TGTGCCAGCAGCTTAGGGGGACAGCCAATCACAGATACGCAGTATTTT | CASSLGGQPITDTQYF
. | TRBJ2-1 | . | TRBV19 | TGTGCCAGTAGCTACGGACAGCCGAAGCAGTTCTTC | CASSYGQPKQFF
. | TRBJ1-2 | . | TRBV18 | TGTGCCAGCTCACCAGAATCGGGCAGTACTAACTATGGCTACACCTTC | CASSPESGSTNYGYTF
. | TRBJ2-5 | . | TRBV19 | TGTGCCAGTAGTCTACTGTACCAAGAGACCCAGTACTTC | CASSLLYQETQYF
. | TRBJ2-7 | TRBD1 | TRBV6-5 | TGTGCCAGCCAGTACACAGGGGGCGGAGGCGAGCAGTACTTC | CASQYTGGGGEQYF
. | TRBJ2-7 | TRBD1 | TRBV25-1 | TGTGCCAGCAGTGATCACCCTGGGACAGCTAGCTCCTACGAGCAGTACTTC | CASSDHPGTASSYEQYF
. | TRBJ1-1 | . | TRBV6-5 | TGTGCCAGCAGTTCCTTTTCGGGGGGCACTGAAGCTTTCTTT | CASSSFSGGTEAFF
. | TRBJ1-1 | . | TRBV9 | TGTGCCAGCAGCGTAGCTGGGAACACTGAAGCTTTCTTT | CASSVAGNTEAFF
once | TRBJ2-2 | . | TRBV25-1 | TGTGCCAGCAGCCGGGGCCCAACCGGGGAGCTGTTTTTT | CASSRGPTGELFF
. | TRBJ2-1 | . | TRBV25-1 | TGTGCCAGCAGTGAGACAGCGTTTAGCTACAATGAGCAGTTCTTC | CASSETAFSYNEQFF
. | TRBJ2-5 | TRBD1 | TRBV5-1 | TGCGCCAGCAGCTTATCACAGGGGGTAGAGACCCAGTACTTC | CASSLSQGVETQYF
once | TRBJ2-5 | . | TRBV4-1 | TGCGCCAGCAGCCGCGCCTTAGCGGTACAAGAGACCCAGTACTTC | CASSRALAVQETQYF
. | TRBJ1-5 | TRBD1 | TRBV2 | TGTGCCAGCAGTCCGGACAGGGGATGGCGTCAGCCCCAGCATTTT | CASSPDRGWRQPQHF
. | TRBJ2-7 | . | TRBV28 | TGTGCCAGCAGTTTAGCCGACGGGACCTACGAGCAGTACTTC | CASSLADGTYEQYF
. | TRBJ2-5 | . | TRBV2 | TGTGCCAGCACAGGGCCGTACCAAGAGACCCAGTACTTC | CASTGPYQETQYF
. | TRBJ2-5 | . | TRBV18 | TGTGCCAGCTCACCACCAGCAGAGACCCAGTACTTC | CASSPPAETQYF
. | TRBJ2-5 | TRBD2 | TRBV5-6 | TGTGCCAGCAGCCCGGGACTAGCGACCATCATCCAAGAGACCCAGTACTTC | CASSPGLATIIQETQYF
. | TRBJ1-2 | . | TRBV20-1 | TGCAGTGCTAGATTGCTCTATGGCTACACCTTC | CSARLLYGYTF
once | TRBJ1-5 | . | TRBV15 | TGTGCCACCAGCAGAGGAGCAGGGAAGGATCAGCCCCAGCATTTT | CATSRGAGKDQPQHF
. | TRBJ1-6 | TRBD1 | TRBV2 | TGTGCCAGCAGTCGTTTCGGGACAGCGGATGATTCACCCCTCCACTTT | CASSRFGTADDSPLHF
. | TRBJ2-1 | . | TRBV7-6 | TGTGCCAGCAGCTTAGCAGTTTACAATGAGCAGTTCTTC | CASSLAVYNEQFF
. | TRBJ1-2 | . | TRBV13 | TGTGCCAGCAGCCCACCGACAGATAACTATGGCTACACCTTC | CASSPPTDNYGYTF
. | TRBJ2-3 | TRBD2 | TRBV7-8 | TGTGCCAGCAGCTTAGCGGTGACTAGCGGTGGCGCGGATACGCAGTATTTT | CASSLAVTSGGADTQYF
. | TRBJ1-5 | . | TRBV7-2 | TGTGCCAGCAGCTATTCTCCGGGCAATCAGCCCCAGCATTTT | CASSYSPGNQPQHF
. | TRBJ2-5 | . | TRBV27 | TGTGCCAGCAGAGTCCTCAGCGATGAGACCCAGTACTTC | CASRVLSDETQYF